This TCR beta chain was retrieved from a study of shared clonotypes between healthy human individuals (dated by TCRdb to the early 2020s). Describing the broader study: Three men and a couple of women, aged 18 to 49 years, made up the cohort. For each donor, CD4 naive and CD4 memory were each given three plates, CD8 naive was given two plates, and CD8 memory was given one plate. To estimate repertoire size and how much clonotype sharing occurs between individuals, the study deeply sequenced the blood TCR repertoires of five or six healthy adults. Different laboratories and diverse techniques were used to prepare libraries and sequence TCR repertoires, to increase sequencing depth and limit assay-specific biases. Each donor's leukapheresis produced roughly between roughly 0.94 and 9.5 billion PBMCs. The investigation overall reported the following: Sampling was limited to blood, and TCR repertoires in tissue likely differ from TCR repertoires in blood. The small number of donors limited the genetic and exposure-history diversity represented. Larger estimated clonotype richness was generally found for naive subsets than for memory subsets. Higher generation probabilities were observed for clonotypes shared by all four sorted-subset donors than for non-shared clonotypes. Even with the large sequencing depth, rarefaction of the sorted-subset datasets indicated that sequencing was incomplete. Based on pairwise subsampling, the degree of clonotype sharing among donors was expected to be affected by sequencing depth. Sharing across four donors was observed for about 4.8% of naive CD4, around 3.5% of naive CD8, 2% to 2.5% of memory CD4, and roughly 0.4% of memory CD8 clonotypes.

About this clone itself: Which antigen it targets is not known. Qualities for individual bases were not recorded, and no much larger clone is one base off.

The donors were healthy, HIV-negative adults with no recently reported acute infections or vaccinations. Every donor was a Caucasian adult living in Nashville, Tennessee, USA. CD4+ T cells were enriched by magnetic negative selection; naive cells were then positively selected on CD45RA, and the negative fraction formed the memory subset. Blood was obtained by leukapheresis, after which PBMCs were separated by Ficoll-Histopaque density gradient centrifugation and cryopreserved in liquid nitrogen vapor phase. Purity and quantity of every magnetically sorted T cell population were checked by analytical flow cytometry. Genomic DNA was isolated from every sorted fraction and measured by UV absorbance on a Nanodrop 2000c. Using the deep immunoSEQ assay, multiplex PCR amplified TCR CDR3 regions from genomic DNA. Extracted genomic DNA from each cell subset was distributed evenly across all wells of several immunoSEQ 96-well plates, and each plate was treated as a replicate. For sorted subsets, around 200 ng genomic DNA, equal to about 30,000 T cell genomes, was loaded into each replicate PCR. The purified libraries were quantified using a Qubit 3.0 fluorometer, sized with a Bioanalyzer 2100, and then quantified again using the KAPA Library Quantification kit. Every immunoSEQ 96-well plate was sequenced on a separate single-read 150-cycle Illumina NextSeq 550 flow cell. As for the original processing: Because the immunoSEQ output held only junctional sequences and lacked quality scores, the filtering could not match the filtering applied to full-length reads. To assign V/J genes and CDR3, sequences were annotated using PyIR, a Python wrapper for IgBLAST v1.9, with IMGT germline references. Any read was removed if the V/J assignment was weak (E-value above 1e-6), the CDR3 was missing, or the read contained stop codons, out-of-frame junctions, or ambiguous translated residues. V3J clonotypes were defined as sequences sharing the same inferred V gene, J gene, and CDR3 amino acid sequence. To compute the percentage overlap between repertoires, the number of shared unique clonotypes was divided by the size of the smaller repertoire. Three approaches were used to assess repertoire richness: RTK rarefaction, the Chao1 estimator, and Recon v2.1 estimates of unobserved clonotypes. Generation probabilities for all TCRbeta clonotypes obtained by the gDNA method from several donors were computed using OLGA. TCRdb's version of the immuneACCESS table is confined to in-frame rearrangements and falls short of the full clone set. An unresolved V gene accounts for under half of the shortfall where checked; the remainder is of unknown origin. V, J and clone size were drawn from that table, and D and trimming were deduced from the DNA. In all, the sample holds some 790,000 clones, and over 60% of those were seen once. Roughly 1.8% of the sample comes from the top ten.

Inclusive of the bounding cysteine and phenylalanine, the CDR3 is 13 residues long. Here the CDR3 DNA is all that survives: 39 bases in frame from base 1. The germline V gene (reference sequence) gives CDR1 as LNHNV and CDR2 as YYDKDF. V is pared back by 1 base and J by 11 bases, with 14 bases lying between the germline termini. This TCR derives from a woman aged 25-40 years in good health. The sequence is built from TRBV15 and TRBJ1-1; too little of a D gene remains to name it. Source material: memory CD4+ T cells sorted from blood. The intended sense of this specimen's cell subset or site label: CD45RA-negative fraction. The DNA is as follows: TGTGCCACCAGCAGAGGGTTTTCCGCAACCGCTTTCTTT. It translates to CATSRGFSATAFF.